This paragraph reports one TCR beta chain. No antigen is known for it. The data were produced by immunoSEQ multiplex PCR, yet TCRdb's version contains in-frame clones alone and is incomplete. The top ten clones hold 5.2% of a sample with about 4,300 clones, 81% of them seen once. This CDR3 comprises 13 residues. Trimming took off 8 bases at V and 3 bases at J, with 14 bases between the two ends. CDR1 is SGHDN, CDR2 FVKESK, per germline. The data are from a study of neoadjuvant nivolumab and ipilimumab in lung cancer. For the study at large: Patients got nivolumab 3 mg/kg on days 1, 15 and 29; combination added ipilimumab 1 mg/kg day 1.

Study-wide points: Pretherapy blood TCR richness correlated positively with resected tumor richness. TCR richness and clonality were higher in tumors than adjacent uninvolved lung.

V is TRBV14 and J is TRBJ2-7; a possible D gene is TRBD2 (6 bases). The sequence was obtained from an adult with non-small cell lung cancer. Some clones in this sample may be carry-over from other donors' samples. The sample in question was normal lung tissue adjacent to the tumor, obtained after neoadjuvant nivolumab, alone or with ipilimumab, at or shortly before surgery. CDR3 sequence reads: CASGRDLDYEQYF. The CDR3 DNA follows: TGTGCCAGCGGCCGGGACTTGGACTACGAGCAGTACTTC.